These 4 T cell receptor beta chains share one sample of origin, sequenced in a study of brain T cells in children with intractable seizures. The protocol was immunoSEQ multiplex PCR, while the TCRdb copy is restricted to in-frame clones and leaves out a portion. The sample lists tens of thousands of clones, about nine tenths occurring once. Source: peripheral blood, taken at surgery. The receptors were sampled from a girl aged 2 to 10 with tuberous sclerosis and intractable seizures.

V usage is TRBV2 and J usage is TRBJ1-4; perhaps TRBD1 as D (6 bases). From germline, CDR1 is SNHLY and CDR2 FYNNEI. Trimming removed 8 bases from V and 10 bases from J, with 23 bases in between. The CDR3 is 15 amino acids. CDR3 nucleotide sequence: TGTGCCAGCTACCAGACAGTCCCAGGGGTGGGAAAACTGTTTTTT. Translating it yields CASYQTVPGVGKLFF.

The rearrangement uses TRBV3-1 (or the pseudogene TRBV3-2) and TRBJ2-3; D is unresolved. This CDR3 is built from 14 residues. V shed 1 base and J shed 2 bases, with 7 bases lying between them. The germline V gene encodes CDR1 LGHDT and CDR2 YNNKEL (reference sequence). CDR3 loop: CASSQGLYTDTQYF. The CDR3 region has the DNA TGTGCCAGCAGCCAAGGACTTTACACAGATACGCAGTATTTT.

This clone was seen once. The J gene is TRBJ2-4, the V gene TRBV19, with D possibly matching TRBD2 (6 bases). Germline values: CDR1 LNHDA, CDR2 SQIVND (reference sequence). V gave up 7 bases and J gave up 1 base, with 14 bases separating them. The CDR3 sequence is 15 residues long. Written as DNA, the CDR3 is TGTGCCAGTACTACTGGGGGGATGGCCAAAAACATTCAGTACTTC. This sequence encodes CASTTGGMAKNIQYF.

The chain links TRBV11-3 to TRBJ2-3; no reliable D call. Trimming left V 5 bases short and J 4 bases short, with 10 bases between. The CDR3 totals 13 residues. Germline V gives CDR1 SGHNT, CDR2 YENEEA. CDR3 bases: TGTGCCAGCAGCCGAAACCTACCAGATACGCAGTATTTT. Its protein is CASSRNLPDTQYF.